The entry that follows covers one T cell receptor beta chain sequence. This record comes from a study of blood T cell repertoires in COVID-19. Study at large: Donors in the United States, Italy and Spain gave samples during acute or convalescent COVID-19. In each case, the material was cDNA or gDNA derived from T cells, B-cell-depleted T cells, or PBMCs.

In the original processing: Reference gene primer amplification gave nucleated cell count estimates. Some clones are missing from TCRdb's copy, which holds only in-frame ones; the method was immunoSEQ multiplex PCR. The V and J calls and clone size are taken from that table; D and trimming were inferred from the DNA. Of roughly 67,000 clones listed, almost 85% are singletons. The CDR3 loop spans 14 amino acids. Trimming left V 3 bases short and J 4 bases short, with 11 bases between. From germline, CDR1 is SGHDT and CDR2 YYEEEE. The rearrangement links TRBV5-6 to TRBJ2-1, with D perhaps matching TRBD2 (6 bases). The source material was peripheral blood. The TCR was taken from a man between 50 and 59 years old with active COVID-19. The CDR3 coding sequence is TGTGCCAGCAGCTCTCTAGCGTTGTACAATGAGCAGTTCTTC. As protein: CASSSLALYNEQFF. The entire variable domain, with the rest obtained from reference TRBV5-6 and TRBJ2-1, is as follows: DAGVTQSPTHLIKTRGQQVTLRCSPKSGHDTVSWYQQALGQGPQFIFQYYEEEERQRGNFPDRFSGHQFPNYSSELNVNALLLGDSALYLCASSSLALYNEQFFGPGTRLTVL.